Shown below are 21 T cell receptor beta chains from a single sample sequenced in a study of blood T cell repertoires in COVID-19. This table comes from immunoSEQ multiplex PCR, and its TCRdb copy is limited to in-frame clones, with some not included. Here the sample spans 60,000 or so clones, 78% being singletons. The sequencing input was peripheral blood. These receptors were collected from a human donor in a cohort sampled during active COVID-19.

The chain uses TRBV9 and TRBJ1-1, with 9 bases that match TRBD1. The CDR3 totals 14 residues. V gave up 3 bases and J gave up 5 bases; unmatched junction bases: 5. Germline V gene data show CDR1 as SGDLS and CDR2 as YYNGEE. The CDR3 sequence: CASSEQGARTEAFF. CDR3 bases: TGTGCCAGCAGCGAACAGGGGGCGCGAACTGAAGCTTTCTTT. The full variable domain, rest sourced from reference TRBV9 and TRBJ1-1, is DSGVTQTPKHLITATGQRVTLRCSPRSGDLSVYWYQQSLDQGLQFLIQYYNGEERAKGNILERFSAQQFPDLHSELNLSSLELGDSALYFCASSEQGARTEAFFGQGTRLTVV.

The chain recombines TRBV7-9 with TRBJ1-2; 9 nucleotides align to TRBD1. The germline gives CDR1 SEHNR, CDR2 FQNEAQ (reference sequence). CDR3 length equals 13 residues. V lost 5 bases, J lost 6 bases, and 4 bases stayed unmatched. CDR3 sequence (DNA): TGTGCCAGCAGCAGGGACAGGGCCCATGGCTACACCTTC. Amino acid sequence: CASSRDRAHGYTF.

This clone occurred once. The chain employs TRBV7-2 and TRBJ1-5, with unresolved D. In germline, CDR1 is SGHTA, CDR2 FQGNSA. There are 14 residues in the CDR3. Trimming removed 0 bases at V and 7 bases at J, with 10 bases between. CDR3 in DNA: TGTGCCAGCAGCTTAGCTCAATCTAGACAGCCCCAGCATTTT. This sequence encodes CASSLAQSRQPQHF.

This clone was counted a few times. This sequence joins TRBV20-1 and TRBJ2-5; D is undetermined. CDR1 and CDR2 (germline): DFQATT, SNEGSKA (reference sequence). The CDR3 length is 10 residues. V lost 5 bases and J lost 5, with 6 bases in between. CDR3 sequence reads: CSAPRETQYF. The CDR3 nucleotides are TGCAGTGCTCCCCGGGAGACCCAGTACTTC.

The chain couples TRBV6-5 to TRBJ1-3; unclear D gene. Germline V gene sequence: CDR1 MNHEY, CDR2 SVGAGI. Trimming took off 6 bases at V and 0 bases at J, with 12 bases between the two ends. This CDR3 has 15 amino acids. The CDR3 loop reads CASRGDRNSGNTIYF. Written as DNA, the CDR3 is TGTGCCAGCAGGGGAGACCGAAACTCTGGAAACACCATATATTTT.

The chain carries TRBV27 and TRBJ1-2; 9 bases are a match to TRBD1. This CDR3 has 14 amino acids. Germline CDR1 MNHEY, CDR2 SMNVEV (reference sequence). After removal of 7 bases from V and 4 bases from J, the junction contained 7 bases not matched to a gene. The CDR3 region has the DNA TGTGCCAGCACTAGACAGGGGGATCCCTATGGCTACACCTTC. This encodes CASTRQGDPYGYTF.

The chain combines TRBV6-5 with TRBJ1-1, with D perhaps TRBD1 (5 bases). The germline CDR1 and CDR2 sequences are MNHEY and SVGAGI. This CDR3 region has 12 residues. V was clipped by 6 bases and J by 9 bases, with 14 bases between them. The CDR3 DNA follows: TGTGCCAGCAGAAGGGACTCTCCAAAAGCTTTCTTT. Encoded protein: CASRRDSPKAFF.

This clone was detected once. The genes are TRBV28 and TRBJ2-7, with 7 nucleotides matching TRBD2. The junction had 15 bases not matched to a gene; V was cut back by 6 bases and J by 4 bases. Germline lookup yields CDR1 MDHEN and CDR2 SYDVKM. The CDR3 length is 16 residues. This chain's CDR3 is CASRGSAGFMGYEQYF. For the CDR3, the DNA is TGTGCCAGCAGAGGCTCAGCGGGATTTATGGGTTACGAGCAGTACTTC.

The J gene is TRBJ1-2, the V gene TRBV5-1; maybe TRBD1 (5 bases). This CDR3 spans 15 amino acids. CDR1 SGHRS and CDR2 YFSETQ come from the germline V gene. V was trimmed by 0 bases and J by 4 bases, leaving 13 bases between them. The CDR3 sequence is CASSLVQVGGYGYTF. CDR3 nucleotide sequence: TGCGCCAGCAGCTTGGTTCAGGTCGGGGGCTATGGCTACACCTTC.

V gene TRBV7-9 combines with J gene TRBJ1-1, with TRBD1 identical over 9 bases. The germline V gene encodes CDR1 SEHNR and CDR2 FQNEAQ (reference sequence). CDR3 length: 14 residues. Germline trimming cut 4 bases from V and 7 bases from J; bases unmatched to any gene: 7. CDR3 nucleotides: TGTGCCAGCAGCTCGCCGGGACAGGGTGTTGAAGCTTTCTTT. Its translation is CASSSPGQGVEAFF.

The chain uses TRBV19 and TRBJ2-7; 9 nucleotides match TRBD1. After removal of 5 bases from V and 5 bases from J, the junction contained 4 bases not matched to a gene. The CDR3 extends over 13 amino acids. Germline CDR1 and CDR2: LNHDA and SQIVND (reference sequence). This chain's CDR3 is CASSAGQGNEQYF. For the CDR3, the DNA is TGTGCCAGTAGTGCTGGACAGGGGAACGAGCAGTACTTC.

The rearrangement uses TRBV5-4 and TRBJ1-1; 7 nucleotides match TRBD1. The CDR3 spans 14 residues. After removal of 2 bases from V and 5 bases from J, the junction contained 6 bases not matched to a gene. The germline CDR1 and CDR2 sequences are SGHNT and YYREEE (reference sequence). CDR3 residues: CASSLEGARTEAFF. CDR3 nucleotides: TGTGCCAGCAGCTTAGAGGGGGCGCGGACTGAAGCTTTCTTT.

The chain carries TRBV28 and TRBJ2-2; 8 bases are shared with TRBD1. Germline V gives CDR1 MDHEN, CDR2 SYDVKM. The CDR3 sequence is 13 residues long. V lost 2 bases, J lost 7 bases, and 0 bases stayed unmatched. The chain's CDR3 is CASSLDRGGELFF. The DNA for the CDR3 is TGTGCCAGCAGTTTAGACAGGGGCGGGGAGCTGTTTTTT. The variable domain in full, completed from reference TRBV28 and TRBJ2-2, reads DVKVTQSSRYLVKRTGEKVFLECVQDMDHENMFWYRQDPGLGLRLIYFSYDVKMKEKGDIPEGYSVSREKKERFSLILESASTNQTSMYLCASSLDRGGELFFGEGSRLTVL.

This chain connects TRBV5-1 to TRBJ1-4, with D perhaps matching TRBD1 (6 bases). The CDR3 sequence is 13 residues long. Germline loops: CDR1 SGHRS, CDR2 YFSETQ. V was pared by 4 bases and J by 5 bases, with 9 bases between. CDR3 residues: CASSLGTNEKLFF. The CDR3 DNA sequence: TGCGCCAGCAGCCTCGGGACAAATGAAAAACTGTTTTTT.

The chain has TRBV10-3 and TRBJ2-1; 10 bases map to TRBD2. After removal of 0 bases from V and 2 bases from J, the junction contained 7 bases not matched to a gene. CDR3 length equals 18 residues. Germline lookup yields CDR1 ENHRY and CDR2 SYGVKD. The CDR3 loop is CAISESASGGDPYNEQFF. Here the CDR3 DNA reads TGTGCCATCAGTGAGTCGGCTAGCGGGGGCGACCCCTACAATGAGCAGTTCTTC.

V usage is TRBV28 and J usage is TRBJ2-1, with D possibly TRBD2 on 6 matching bases. The V end lost 3 bases, the J end lost 9 bases, and 18 bases lay between the germline ends. The V gene's germline CDR1 is MDHEN and CDR2 SYDVKM. The CDR3 length is 15 residues. CDR3 sequence reads: CASSLGGGGVTEQFF. The CDR3 bases are TGTGCCAGCAGTTTGGGGGGTGGGGGAGTTACTGAGCAGTTCTTC.

The V gene is TRBV11-2, the J gene TRBJ1-5; TRBD1 aligns across 8 bases. From germline, CDR1 is SGHAT and CDR2 FQNNGV. The CDR3 extends over 15 amino acids. The V and J ends lost 2 bases and 3 bases, in that order; junction bases with no gene match: 3. CDR3 sequence: CASSLMGQDNQPQHF. The CDR3 DNA follows: TGTGCCAGCAGCTTAATGGGACAGGACAATCAGCCCCAGCATTTT.

The DNA for the CDR3 is TGTGCCAGTAGTGTCTGGGCTACTAATGAAAAACTGTTTTTT. As protein: CASSVWATNEKLFF. The genes are TRBV19 and TRBJ1-4; D uncertain. The germline V gene encodes CDR1 LNHDA and CDR2 SQIVND (reference sequence). The CDR3 is 14 amino acids. Trimming removed 5 bases at V and 2 bases at J, with 9 bases between.

This sequence joins TRBV7-2 and TRBJ1-1; maybe TRBD1 (6 bases). Trimming took 3 bases from V and 7 from J, leaving 12 bases between them. The CDR3 is 13 residues long. The germline gives CDR1 SGHTA, CDR2 FQGNSA. For the CDR3, the DNA is TGTGCCAGCAGCTTTTGGGACACAAGTGAAGCTTTCTTT. Translation: CASSFWDTSEAFF.

This chain uses TRBV5-6 with TRBJ2-7; TRBD1 aligns across 8 bases. CDR1 and CDR2 (germline): SGHDT, YYEEEE. With V trimmed by 2 bases and J by 6 bases, 7 bases remained unmatched. The CDR3 has 14 amino acids. CDR3 region: CASSFGQGSSEQYF. The CDR3 nucleotides read TGTGCCAGCAGCTTTGGACAGGGCAGCAGCGAGCAGTACTTC. Full variable domain (remainder filled in from reference TRBV5-6 and TRBJ2-7): DAGVTQSPTHLIKTRGQQVTLRCSPKSGHDTVSWYQQALGQGPQFIFQYYEEEERQRGNFPDRFSGHQFPNYSSELNVNALLLGDSALYLCASSFGQGSSEQYFGPGTRLTVT.

This clone was picked up one time. CDR3 nucleotide sequence: TGTGCCAGCAGCCTGACGGCCACTAGCGGGAGTCTCTACGAGCAGTACTTC. Its translation: CASSLTATSGSLYEQYF. This sequence joins TRBV7-9 and TRBJ2-7, with TRBD2 matching over 11 bases. Germline trimming cut 5 bases from V and 3 bases from J; bases unmatched to any gene: 12. The V gene's germline CDR1 is SEHNR and CDR2 FQNEAQ (reference sequence). This CDR3 has 17 amino acids.